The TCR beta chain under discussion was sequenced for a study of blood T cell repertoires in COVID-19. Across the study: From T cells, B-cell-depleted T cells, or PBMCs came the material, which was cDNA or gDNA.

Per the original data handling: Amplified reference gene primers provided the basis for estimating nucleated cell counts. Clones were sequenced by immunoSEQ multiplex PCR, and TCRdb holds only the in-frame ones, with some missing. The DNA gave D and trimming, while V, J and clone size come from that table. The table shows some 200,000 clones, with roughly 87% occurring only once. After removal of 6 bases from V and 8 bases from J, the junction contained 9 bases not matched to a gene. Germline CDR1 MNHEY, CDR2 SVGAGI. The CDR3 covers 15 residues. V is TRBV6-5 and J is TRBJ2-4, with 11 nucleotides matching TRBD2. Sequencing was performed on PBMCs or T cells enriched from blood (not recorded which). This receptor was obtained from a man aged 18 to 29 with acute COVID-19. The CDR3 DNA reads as TGTGCCAGCAGGGGGAGGCTAGCGGGAGGCCACATTCAGTACTTC. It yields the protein CASRGRLAGGHIQYF.